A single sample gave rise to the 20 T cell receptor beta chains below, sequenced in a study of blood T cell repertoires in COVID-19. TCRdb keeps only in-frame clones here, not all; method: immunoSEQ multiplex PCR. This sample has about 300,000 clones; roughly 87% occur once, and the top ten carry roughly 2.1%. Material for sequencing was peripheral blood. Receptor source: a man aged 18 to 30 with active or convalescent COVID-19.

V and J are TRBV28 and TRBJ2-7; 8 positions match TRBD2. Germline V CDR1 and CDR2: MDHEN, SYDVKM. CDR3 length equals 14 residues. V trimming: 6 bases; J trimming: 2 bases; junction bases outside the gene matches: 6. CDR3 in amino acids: CASRGLAGTYEQYF. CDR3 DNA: TGTGCCAGCAGGGGGCTAGCGGGCACCTACGAGCAGTACTTC.

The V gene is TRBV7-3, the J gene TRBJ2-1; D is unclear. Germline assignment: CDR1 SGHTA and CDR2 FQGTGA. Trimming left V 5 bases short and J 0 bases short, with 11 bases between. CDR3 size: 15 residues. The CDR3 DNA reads TGTGCCAGCAGCCCCTCATCGAGCTCCTACAATGAGCAGTTCTTC. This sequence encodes CASSPSSSSYNEQFF.

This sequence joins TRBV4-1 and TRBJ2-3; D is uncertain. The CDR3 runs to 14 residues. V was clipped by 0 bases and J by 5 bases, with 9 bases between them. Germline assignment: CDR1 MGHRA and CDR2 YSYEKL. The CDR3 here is CASSQDELVDTQYF. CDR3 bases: TGCGCCAGCAGCCAAGATGAGTTGGTAGATACGCAGTATTTT.

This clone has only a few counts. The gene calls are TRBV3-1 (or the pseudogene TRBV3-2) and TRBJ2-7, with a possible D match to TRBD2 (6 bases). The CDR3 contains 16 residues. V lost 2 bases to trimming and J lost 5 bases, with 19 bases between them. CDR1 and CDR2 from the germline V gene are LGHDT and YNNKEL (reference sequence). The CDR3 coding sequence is TGTGCCAGCAGCCAAAATCCGGACGTCGGGGGAAACGAGCAGTACTTC. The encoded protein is CASSQNPDVGGNEQYF.

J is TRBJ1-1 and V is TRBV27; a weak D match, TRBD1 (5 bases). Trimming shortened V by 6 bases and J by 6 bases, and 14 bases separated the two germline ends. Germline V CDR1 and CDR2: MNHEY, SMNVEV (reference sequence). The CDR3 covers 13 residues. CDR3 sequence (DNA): TGTGCCAGCAGCGGGACCTGGGGGGCTGAAGCTTTCTTT. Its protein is CASSGTWGAEAFF.

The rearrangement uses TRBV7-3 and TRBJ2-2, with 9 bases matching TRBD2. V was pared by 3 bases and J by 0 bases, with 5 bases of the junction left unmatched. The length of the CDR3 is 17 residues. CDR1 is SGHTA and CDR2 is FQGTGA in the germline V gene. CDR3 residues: CASSLYRGRANTGELFF. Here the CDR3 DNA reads TGTGCCAGCAGCTTGTACCGCGGGAGGGCGAACACCGGGGAGCTGTTTTTT.

DNA of the CDR3: TGTGCCAGCAGTTATTATTCCCGAGGACAGGGGGCGCGTGGCTACACCTTC. This encodes CASSYYSRGQGARGYTF. The chain combines TRBV6-2 or TRBV6-3 with TRBJ1-2; TRBD1 agrees at 11 bases. The CDR3 length is 17 residues. V was pared by 3 bases and J by 7 bases, with 13 bases of the junction left unmatched. From germline, CDR1 is MNHEY and CDR2 SVGEGT.

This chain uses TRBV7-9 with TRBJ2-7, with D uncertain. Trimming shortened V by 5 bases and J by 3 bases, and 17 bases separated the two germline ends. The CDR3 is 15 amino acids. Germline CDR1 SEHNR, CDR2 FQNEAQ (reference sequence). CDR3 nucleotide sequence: TGTGCCAGCAGCCCCCGGGTGGGTGGTCACTACGAGCAGTACTTC. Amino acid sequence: CASSPRVGGHYEQYF.

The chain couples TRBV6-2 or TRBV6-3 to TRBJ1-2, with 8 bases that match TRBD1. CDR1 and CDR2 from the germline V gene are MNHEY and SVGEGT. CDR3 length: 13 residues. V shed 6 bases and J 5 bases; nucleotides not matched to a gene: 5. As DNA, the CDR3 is TGTGCCAGCAGCCCTACAGGGGGATATGGCTACACCTTC. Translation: CASSPTGGYGYTF.

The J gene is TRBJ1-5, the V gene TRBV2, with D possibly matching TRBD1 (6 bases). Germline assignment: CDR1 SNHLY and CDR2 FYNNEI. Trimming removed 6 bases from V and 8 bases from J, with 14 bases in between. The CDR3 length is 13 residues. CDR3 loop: CASRTRGLEPQHF. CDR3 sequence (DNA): TGTGCCAGCAGGACCAGGGGTCTTGAGCCCCAGCATTTT.

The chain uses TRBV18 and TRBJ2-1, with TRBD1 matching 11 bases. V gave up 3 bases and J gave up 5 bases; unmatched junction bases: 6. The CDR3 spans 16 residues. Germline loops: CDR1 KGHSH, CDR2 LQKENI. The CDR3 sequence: CASSPDRGRVDNEQFF. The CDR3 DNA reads TGTGCCAGCTCACCGGACAGGGGGCGGGTCGACAATGAGCAGTTCTTC.

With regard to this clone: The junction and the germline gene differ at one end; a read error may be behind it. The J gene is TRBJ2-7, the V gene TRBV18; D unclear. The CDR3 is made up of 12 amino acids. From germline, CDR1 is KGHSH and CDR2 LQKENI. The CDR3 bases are TGTACCAGCTCACAACCCGGTTACGAGCAGTACTTC. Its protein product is CTSSQPGYEQYF.

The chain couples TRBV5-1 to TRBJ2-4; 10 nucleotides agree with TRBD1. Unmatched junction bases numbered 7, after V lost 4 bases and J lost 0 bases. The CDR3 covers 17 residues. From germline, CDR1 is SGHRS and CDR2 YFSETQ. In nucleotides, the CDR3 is TGCGCCAGCAGCGGGGGGACAGGGGCGGAAGCCAAAAACATTCAGTACTTC. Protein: CASSGGTGAEAKNIQYF.

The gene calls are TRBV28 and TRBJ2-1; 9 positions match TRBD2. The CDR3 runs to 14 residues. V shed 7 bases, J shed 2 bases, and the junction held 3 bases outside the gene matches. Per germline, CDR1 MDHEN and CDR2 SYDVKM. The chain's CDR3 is CASNLAGTYNEQFF. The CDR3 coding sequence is TGTGCCAGCAATCTAGCGGGAACCTACAATGAGCAGTTCTTC.

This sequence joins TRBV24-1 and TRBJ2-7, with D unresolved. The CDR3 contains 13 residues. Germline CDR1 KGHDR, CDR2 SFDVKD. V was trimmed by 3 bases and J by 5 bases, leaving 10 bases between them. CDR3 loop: CATSDATLDEQYF. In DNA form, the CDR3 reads TGTGCCACCAGTGATGCAACATTGGACGAGCAGTACTTC.

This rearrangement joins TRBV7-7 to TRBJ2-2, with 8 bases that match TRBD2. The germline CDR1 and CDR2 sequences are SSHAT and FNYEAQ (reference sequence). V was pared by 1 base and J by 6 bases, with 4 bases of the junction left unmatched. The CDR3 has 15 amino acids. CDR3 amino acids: CASSLDTGGPGELFF. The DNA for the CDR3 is TGTGCCAGCAGCTTAGATACGGGAGGGCCCGGGGAGCTGTTTTTT. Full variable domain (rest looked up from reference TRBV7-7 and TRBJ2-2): GAGVSQSPRYKVTKRGQDVTLRCDPISSHATLYWYQQALGQGPEFLTYFNYEAQPDKSGLPSDRFSAERPEGSISTLTIQRTEQRDSAMYRCASSLDTGGPGELFFGEGSRLTVL.

The CDR3 DNA sequence: TGTGCCACCGGCCAGGACAGGGGTGGTGAAAAACTGTTTTTT. It codes for CATGQDRGGEKLFF. The chain combines TRBV24-1 with TRBJ1-4, with 9 bases fitting TRBD1. The germline V gene has CDR1 KGHDR and CDR2 SFDVKD. J lost 7 bases, V lost 9 bases, and 8 bases had no gene match. The CDR3 loop spans 14 amino acids.

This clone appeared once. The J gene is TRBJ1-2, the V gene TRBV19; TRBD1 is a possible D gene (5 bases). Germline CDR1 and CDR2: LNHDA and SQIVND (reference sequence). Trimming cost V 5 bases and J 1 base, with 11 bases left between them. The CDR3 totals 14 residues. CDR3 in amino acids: CASSVNRNNYGYTF. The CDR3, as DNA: TGTGCCAGTAGTGTCAACAGGAATAACTATGGCTACACCTTC.

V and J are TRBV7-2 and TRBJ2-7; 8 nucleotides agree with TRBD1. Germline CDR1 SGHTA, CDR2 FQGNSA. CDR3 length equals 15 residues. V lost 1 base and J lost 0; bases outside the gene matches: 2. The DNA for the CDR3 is TGTGCCAGCAGCTTAGGGACAGGGAGCTCCTACGAGCAGTACTTC. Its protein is CASSLGTGSSYEQYF. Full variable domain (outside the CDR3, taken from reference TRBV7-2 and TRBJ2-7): GAGVSQSPSNKVTEKGKDVELRCDPISGHTALYWYRQSLGQGLEFLIYFQGNSAPDKSGLPSDRFSAERTGGSVSTLTIQRTQQEDSAVYLCASSLGTGSSYEQYFGPGTRLTVT.

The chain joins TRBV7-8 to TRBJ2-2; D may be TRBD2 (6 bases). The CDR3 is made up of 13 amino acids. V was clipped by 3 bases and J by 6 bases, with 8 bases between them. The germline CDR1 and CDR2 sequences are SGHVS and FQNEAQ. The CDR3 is CASSFWGAGELFF. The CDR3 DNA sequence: TGTGCCAGCAGCTTTTGGGGGGCCGGGGAGCTGTTTTTT.